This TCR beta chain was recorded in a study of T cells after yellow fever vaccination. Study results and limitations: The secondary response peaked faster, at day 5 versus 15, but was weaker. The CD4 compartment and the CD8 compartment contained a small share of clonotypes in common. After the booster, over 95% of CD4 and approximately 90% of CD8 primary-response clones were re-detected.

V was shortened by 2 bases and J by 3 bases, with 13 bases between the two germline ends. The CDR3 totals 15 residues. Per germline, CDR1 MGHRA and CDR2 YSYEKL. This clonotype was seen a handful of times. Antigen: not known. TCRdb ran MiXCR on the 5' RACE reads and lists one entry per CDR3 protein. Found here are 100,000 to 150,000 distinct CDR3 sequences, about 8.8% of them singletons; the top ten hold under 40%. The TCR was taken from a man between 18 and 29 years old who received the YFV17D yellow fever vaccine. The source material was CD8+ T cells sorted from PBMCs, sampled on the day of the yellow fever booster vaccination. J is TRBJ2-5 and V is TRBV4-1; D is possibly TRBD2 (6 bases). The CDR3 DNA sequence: TGCGCCAGCAGCCAAAGGCGGACTATGAAAGAGACCCAGTACTTC. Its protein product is CASSQRRTMKETQYF.